This TCR beta chain derives from a study of T-cell memory formation after mild COVID-19 (dated by TCRdb to about 2021). In terms of the full investigation: TCR sequence clusters from the two donors were largely donor specific. In a couple of donors, T-cell clones that expanded and contracted after mild COVID-19 were followed by sequencing TCRalpha and TCRbeta repertoires longitudinally. Two young, previously healthy adult volunteers, one female and one male, were included in the cohort. Overall study outcomes, separate from this receptor: Clones contracting from day 15 to 85 had balanced CD4/CD8 phenotypes, while a second wave expanding from day 15 to 37 was biased towards CD4+. Whether the second-wave clones peaking on day 37 were SARS-CoV-2 specific was not confirmed. The detection of some responding clones in pre-infection memory suggests that pre-existing cross-reactive memory T cells joined the SARS-CoV-2 response. Only a couple of mild cases were covered in the study, and larger cohorts including severe cases with pre-infection samples were considered necessary. Contracting CD4+ clones were located mainly in the CM and EM memory subsets, whereas CD8+ clones were found to be enriched in EMRA.

The data were produced on an Illumina NovaSeq 6000. Using 5'RACE with constant-segment primers, TCRalpha and TCRbeta cDNA libraries were constructed, with sample barcodes and unique molecular identifiers added in the process. Trizol reagent was used to extract RNA from every sample. Amplification of the libraries took two PCR steps, and the second step added a second sample barcode plus Illumina TruSeq adapters. Libraries were sequenced on an Illumina NovaSeq with 2 x 150 bp paired-end reads. The study's processing was this. Reads were demultiplexed and collapsed into UMI-guided consensus sequences with migec v1.2.7. Using mixcr v2.1.11, UMI consensuses were aligned to TRA and TRB V and J templates and then assembled into clonotypes. Clonotypes were classified as expanded or contracted when called significant by both edgeR and NoisET, with noise models trained on biological replicates. For edgeR calls, a false discovery rate-adjusted p below 0.01 and a log2 fold-change threshold of 1 were applied. PCA with hierarchical clustering of max-normalized trajectories of the 1000 most abundant clonotypes was used as exploratory dynamics analysis. Separately sequenced CD4+ and CD8+ repertoires were used to assign a CD4 or CD8 phenotype to each responding clone. The public sequencing data were trimmed at Q25 with fastp and processed into clonotypes with MiXCR by TCRdb, which kept only in-frame beta chains. Duplicate CDR3 protein sequences are folded into a single record with the most common DNA and genes. TCRdb's processing, not the authors' own work, is the source of the V and J calls. Across this sample there are about 360,000 distinct CDR3 sequences, with approximately 15% seen only once. The ten largest make up about 22% of the sample.

Ficoll-Paque density gradient centrifugation was the method used to isolate PBMCs. CDR1 and CDR2 are drawn from the germline V gene: KGHDR, SFDVKD. The CDR3 spans 13 residues, from the cysteine through the phenylalanine. Only the CDR3 portion is preserved as DNA: 39 bases, with reading frame beginning at the first base. V was cut back by 6 bases and J by 2 bases, leaving a gap of 7 bases between them. To note about this clonotype: It lacks a known antigen. No clone much larger than this one lies a single base away; base qualities are absent.

The sequence links TRBV24-1 to TRBJ1-5; the D segment could be TRBD1, given 5 matching bases. This receptor was identified in a man younger than 30 who had mild COVID-19 (a few samples of this study predate the infection). The sample titles of this study are shuffled in the database, so cell type and time point are left out; the donor was told from shared clones. Sequences were obtained from PBMCs or a T cell subset sorted from them (not recorded which). The DNA reads as follows: TGTGCCACCAGTTGGGGGGGCAATCAGCCCCAGCATTTT. Translated, it gives CATSWGGNQPQHF.